This T cell receptor beta chain appears in the sequencing data of a study of T cells in Graves' hyperthyroidism and ophthalmopathy. The source material, RNA transcripts, was used to amplify TCR beta CDR3 regions. TCR CDR3 underwent first-round RT-PCR with the HTBI primer set. MiXCR was run by TCRdb on the multiplex PCR reads, yielding one entry per CDR3 protein. The repertoire holds around 600,000 distinct CDR3 sequences, with 15% to 18% as singletons. The table lists this clonotype with a few counts. Germline CDR1 SGHAT, CDR2 FQNNGV. Between the trimmed V and J ends, which lost 2 bases and 10 bases, there was a span of 12 bases. This CDR3 comprises 14 residues.

The J gene is TRBJ1-6, the V gene TRBV11-2, with D perhaps matching TRBD1 (5 bases). Sequencing input: blood. The receptor was derived from a woman in her twenties or thirties with Graves' hyperthyroidism. CDR3 loop: CASSLRGEDSPLHF. CDR3 bases: TGTGCCAGCAGCTTAAGGGGTGAGGACTCACCCCTCCACTTT.